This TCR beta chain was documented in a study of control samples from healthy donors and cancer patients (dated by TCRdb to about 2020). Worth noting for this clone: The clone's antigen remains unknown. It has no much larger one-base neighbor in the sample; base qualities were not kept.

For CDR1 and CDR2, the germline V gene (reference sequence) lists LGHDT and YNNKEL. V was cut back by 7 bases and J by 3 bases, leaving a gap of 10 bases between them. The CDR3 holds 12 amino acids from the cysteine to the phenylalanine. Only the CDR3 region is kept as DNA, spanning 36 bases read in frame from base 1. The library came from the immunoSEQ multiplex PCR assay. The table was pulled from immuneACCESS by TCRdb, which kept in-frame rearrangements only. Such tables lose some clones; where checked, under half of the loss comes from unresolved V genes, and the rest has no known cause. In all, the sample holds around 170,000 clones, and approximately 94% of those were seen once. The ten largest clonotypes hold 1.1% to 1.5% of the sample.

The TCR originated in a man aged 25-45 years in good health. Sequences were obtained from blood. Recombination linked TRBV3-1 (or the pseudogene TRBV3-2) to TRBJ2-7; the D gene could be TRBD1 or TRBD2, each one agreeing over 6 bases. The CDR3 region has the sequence CASTGGGYEQYF. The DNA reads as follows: TGTGCCAGCACCGGAGGGGGCTACGAGCAGTACTTC.